This T cell receptor (beta chain) was profiled in a study of cytomegalovirus exposure and HLA in healthy donors. Whole-study findings and limits: In a later analysis, donors in an Asian-associated ancestry cluster reportedly had fewer N-insertions in productive TCRs than the cohort mean.

As to this clone: Its specificity is unknown.

Healthy individuals who donated bone marrow served as the donors. A multiplex PCR was run with 60 Vbeta primers and 13 Jbeta primers. Sequencing was performed with immunoSEQ multiplex PCR; in TCRdb, only in-frame clones are kept and a portion is missing. The sample includes 150,000 to 200,000 clones, over 75% of them seen just once. This CDR3 is built from 14 residues. Looked up from germline, CDR1 is SGHTA and CDR2 is FQGTGA. The V gene lost 0 bases and the J gene lost 3 bases, with 9 bases spanning the gap. Input material: PBMCs. This TCR derives from a man aged 45-60 years in good health and CMV-seropositive. The chain is built from TRBV7-3 and TRBJ2-7, with D possibly matching TRBD1 (6 bases). The CDR3 coding sequence is TGTGCCAGCAGCTTAACAGGGGGATACTACGAGCAGTACTTC. It encodes CASSLTGGYYEQYF.